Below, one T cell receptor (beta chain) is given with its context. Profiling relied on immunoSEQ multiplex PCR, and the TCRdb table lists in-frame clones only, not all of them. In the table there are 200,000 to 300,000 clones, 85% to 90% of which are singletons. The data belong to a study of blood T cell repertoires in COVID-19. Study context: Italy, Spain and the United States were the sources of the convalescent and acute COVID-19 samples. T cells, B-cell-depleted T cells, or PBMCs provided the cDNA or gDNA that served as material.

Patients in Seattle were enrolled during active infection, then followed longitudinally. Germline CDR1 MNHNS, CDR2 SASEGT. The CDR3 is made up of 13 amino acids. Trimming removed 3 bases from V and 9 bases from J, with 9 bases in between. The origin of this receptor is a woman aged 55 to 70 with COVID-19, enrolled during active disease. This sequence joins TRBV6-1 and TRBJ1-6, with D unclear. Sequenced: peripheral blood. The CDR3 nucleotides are TGTGCCAGCAGTGACGGGTTTCGTTCACCCCTCCACTTT. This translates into CASSDGFRSPLHF.